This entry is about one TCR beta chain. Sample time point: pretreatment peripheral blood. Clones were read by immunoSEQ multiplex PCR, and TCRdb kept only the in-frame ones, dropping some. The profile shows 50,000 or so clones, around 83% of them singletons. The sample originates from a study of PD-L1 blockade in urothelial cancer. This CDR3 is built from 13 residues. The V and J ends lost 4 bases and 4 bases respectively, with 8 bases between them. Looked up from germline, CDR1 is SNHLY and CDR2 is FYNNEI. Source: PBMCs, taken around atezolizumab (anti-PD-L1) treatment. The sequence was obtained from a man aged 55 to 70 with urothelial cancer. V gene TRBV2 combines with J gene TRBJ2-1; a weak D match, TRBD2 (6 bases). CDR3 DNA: TGTGCCAGCAGTGGGGAGGCTTACAATGAGCAGTTCTTC. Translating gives CASSGEAYNEQFF.